This T cell receptor beta chain appears in the sequencing data of a study of blood T cell repertoires in COVID-19 (dated by TCRdb to 2019 to 2021). Looking at the study overall: Collaborator samples came from the United States, Italy and Spain and covered acute and convalescent phases of COVID-19. Samples were obtained from the ongoing ImmuneRACE study (first 160 participants) and from 950 to 1,500 subjects provided by 6 global collaborators. The repertoires were made available in a free public database intended to serve as a resource for research on the immune response to SARS-CoV-2. The prospective study material was composed of cDNA or gDNA derived from T cells, B-cell-depleted T cells, or PBMCs. Where available, HLA class I and class II types were taken from metadata supplied by the sample provider and were not determined by assay-based typing. A de-identified subject ID, COVID-19 status, age in years and sex were almost always included in the sample metadata. Subjects who had been exposed to COVID-19, were actively infected with it, or had recovered from it provided the deeply sampled blood TCRbeta repertoires that made up the dataset. The research as a whole found: Clinical and demographic metadata were provided uncurated, with the amount varying by source and participant.

Whole blood was collected in K2EDTA tubes by collaborating institutions according to the institutions' own protocols. For TCRbeta analysis, collaborators shipped samples in one of three forms: frozen whole blood, isolated PBMCs, or DNA extracted from either of those sample types. V trim: 1 base; J trim: 9 bases; unmatched bases: 10. CDR1 and CDR2 are read off the germline V gene as LGHNA and YSLEER. The CDR3 contains 16 residues, cysteine and phenylalanine counted. Of all the DNA, just the CDR3 is kept, 48 bases in frame from base 1. As for this clone: There is no known antigen for this receptor. Per-base qualities were not stored, and no clone one base away is much larger.

TCRbeta CDR3 regions were amplified from genomic DNA by means of the immunoSEQ Assay, a bias-controlled multiplex PCR. The authors processed their data as follows. Within the assay, amplification of reference gene primers was used to estimate how many nucleated cells each sample contained. To quantify the absolute abundance of each unique TCRbeta CDR3 rearrangement, sequence reads were collapsed and filtered. For each sample, productive Simpson clonality was calculated as the square root of Simpson's diversity index over productive rearrangements. TCRdb carries this immuneACCESS record with in-frame sequences only. Its versions omit some clonotypes, under half of them owing to an unresolved V gene in the studies checked, with the rest unexplained. For V, J and clone size, that table is used; D and trimming come from the DNA. The table for this sample lists some 80,000 clones; 85% to 90% of them were counted only once. The biggest ten clones account for 2% to 3% of the sample.

The chain uses TRBV4-3 and TRBJ2-2, with TRBD2 matching 8 junction bases. The receptor's source is a human donor in a cohort sampled during active COVID-19. The sequencing input was peripheral blood. Here the CDR3 is given as CASSQGSASGSRELFF. The DNA is TGCGCCAGCAGCCAAGGTTCGGCTAGCGGGTCTAGGGAGCTGTTTTTT.